The 30 T cell receptor beta chains below were found in one sample sequenced in a study of naive and memory T cell subsets. Four PCR rounds used nested alpha and beta constant region primers plus the SP2 primer. Using its own MiXCR run on the UMI-ligation and nested PCR reads, TCRdb lists one record per CDR3 protein. The sample includes roughly 36,000 distinct CDR3 sequences, approximately 11% seen only once; the top ten take almost 4%. Noted treatment: skin biopsy from PPD injection site in Mantoux-positive individual. TCR cDNA received a 3' ligated oligonucleotide that carried a UMI. Material: skin, obtained from a tuberculin skin test site. The receptors come from an adult in good health.

Written as DNA, the CDR3 is TGTGCCAGCAGCTCTTCTAGTAATCATAATTCACCCCTCCACTTT. The encoded protein is CASSSSSNHNSPLHF. The gene calls are TRBV7-3 and TRBJ1-6; D gene unclear. Per germline, CDR1 SGHTA and CDR2 FQGTGA. V lost 4 bases, J lost 5 bases, and 12 bases lay in between. The length of the CDR3 is 15 residues. Filled out from reference TRBV7-3 and TRBJ1-6, the complete variable domain reads GAGVSQTPSNKVTEKGKYVELRCDPISGHTALYWYRQSLGQGPEFLIYFQGTGAADDSGLPNDRFFAVRPEGSVSTLKIQRTERGDSAVYLCASSSSSNHNSPLHFGNGTRLTVT.

V gene TRBV5-6 combines with J gene TRBJ1-3, with D possibly TRBD1 on 6 matching bases. CDR1 SGHDT and CDR2 YYEEEE come from the germline V gene. V gave up 4 bases and J gave up 4 bases, with 15 bases separating them. The CDR3 has 15 amino acids. The CDR3 bases are TGTGCCAGCAGCGGGAGAGGACAGAGGGGAAACACCATATATTTT. Residues: CASSGRGQRGNTIYF. Filled out from reference TRBV5-6 and TRBJ1-3, the complete variable domain reads DAGVTQSPTHLIKTRGQQVTLRCSPKSGHDTVSWYQQALGQGPQFIFQYYEEEERQRGNFPDRFSGHQFPNYSSELNVNALLLGDSALYLCASSGRGQRGNTIYFGEGSWLTVV.

The chain couples TRBV10-3 to TRBJ2-2; the match to TRBD1 covers 8 bases. The CDR3 is 12 amino acids. Per the germline V gene, CDR1 is ENHRY and CDR2 is SYGVKD. Trimming cost V 8 bases and J 6 bases; bases outside gene matches: 2. The CDR3, as DNA: TGTGCCATCGCAGGGGGCCCCGGGGAGCTGTTTTTT. As protein: CAIAGGPGELFF.

The table lists this clonotype with a few counts. This chain connects TRBV4-2 to TRBJ1-2; the match to TRBD1 covers 8 bases. V shed 6 bases and J 9 bases; nucleotides not matched to a gene: 15. This CDR3 contains 15 residues. The germline gives CDR1 LGHNA, CDR2 YNFKEQ. The CDR3 nucleotides read TGTGCCAGCAGAACACCGGACAGGGAAGAAGGGAGCTACACCTTC. This gives the protein CASRTPDREEGSYTF.

In this sample, this clonotype turned up many times. The chain couples TRBV5-6 to TRBJ2-1; the match to TRBD2 covers 9 bases. The V gene end was trimmed by 1 base and the J gene end by 7 bases; junction bases not matched to a gene: 12. The V gene's germline CDR1 is SGHDT and CDR2 YYEEEE. The CDR3 is made up of 17 amino acids. CDR3 DNA: TGTGCCAGCAGCTTGCTCGCGGGAGGGCCCTCGCGGAATGAGCAGTTCTTC. Residues: CASSLLAGGPSRNEQFF.

The chain is built from TRBV18 and TRBJ1-2; 7 nucleotides agree with TRBD1. The germline gives CDR1 KGHSH, CDR2 LQKENI. The CDR3 sequence is 14 residues long. The J segment lost 6 bases and the V segment lost 3 bases, leaving 7 bases of the junction unmatched. The CDR3 loop is CASSPEQGIHGYTF. In DNA, the CDR3 is TGTGCCAGCTCACCTGAACAGGGGATACATGGCTACACCTTC.

The V and J genes are TRBV5-6 and TRBJ1-3; D call uncertain. V lost 4 bases to trimming and J lost 8 bases, with 7 bases between them. CDR3 length: 11 amino acids. Per the germline V gene, CDR1 is SGHDT and CDR2 is YYEEEE. As DNA, the CDR3 is TGTGCCAGCAGCCTCCGGCACACCATATATTTT. This codes for CASSLRHTIYF.

As for this clonotype: Its ends do not fully match the called genes, so a read error is possible. The chain has TRBV12-3 or TRBV12-4 and TRBJ1-2; no clear D. There are 13 residues in the CDR3. In nucleotides, the CDR3 is TGTGCCAGCCGGACTGCAGTCCCGTATGACTACACCTTC. Its protein product is CASRTAVPYDYTF.

This clonotype was seen many times. The rearrangement links TRBV19 to TRBJ2-3; TRBD2 aligns across 7 bases. This CDR3 region has 13 residues. Germline assignment: CDR1 LNHDA and CDR2 SQIVND (reference sequence). Unmatched junction bases numbered 7, after V lost 7 bases and J lost 6 bases. The CDR3 nucleotides read TGTGCCAGTACCACTGGACTAGATGATACGCAGTATTTT. Residues: CASTTGLDDTQYF.

This clonotype was detected ten times or more. The V call is TRBV18, the J call TRBJ2-3; a possible D gene is TRBD1 (5 bases). Per the germline V gene, CDR1 is KGHSH and CDR2 is LQKENI. V shed 6 bases and J shed 9 bases, with 10 bases lying between them. The CDR3 loop spans 11 amino acids. CDR3 amino acids: CASSLTGTQYF. The CDR3 nucleotides read TGTGCCAGCTCGCTCACAGGCACGCAGTATTTT.

This clonotype was counted many times. This chain uses TRBV20-1 with TRBJ2-4; D not certain. Trimming removed 4 bases at V and 0 bases at J, with 10 bases between. CDR1 is DFQATT, CDR2 SNEGSKA, per germline (reference sequence). The CDR3 covers 14 residues. This chain's CDR3 is CSANPDGAKNIQYF. The CDR3 region has the DNA TGCAGTGCTAACCCGGACGGAGCCAAAAACATTCAGTACTTC.

The chain is built from TRBV12-3 or TRBV12-4 and TRBJ2-3; D might be TRBD1 (5 bases). Trimming took 4 bases from V and 4 from J, leaving 12 bases between them. This CDR3 is 14 amino acids long. CDR3 residues: CASSSTQGSDTQYF. The CDR3 region has the DNA TGTGCCAGCAGTTCCACCCAGGGCTCAGATACGCAGTATTTT.

In its sample, this clonotype was seen many times. The chain couples TRBV28 to TRBJ2-1, with TRBD1 as a possible D gene (5 bases). The CDR3 totals 13 residues. Germline CDR1 reads MDHEN; CDR2 reads SYDVKM. Between the trimmed V and J ends, which lost 4 bases and 9 bases, there was a span of 13 bases. This CDR3 reads CASSSLAQGEQFF. CDR3 DNA sequence: TGTGCCAGCAGTTCCCTTGCGCAGGGTGAGCAGTTCTTC.

This clonotype was seen at least ten times. V usage is TRBV20-1 and J usage is TRBJ2-7, with a tentative D call TRBD1 (5 bases). Germline CDR1 DFQATT, CDR2 SNEGSKA (reference sequence). The CDR3 totals 15 residues. Deletions cut 0 bases from V and 5 bases from J, with 17 bases between. The CDR3 DNA is TGCAGTGCTAGAGATGTCCCCCAGAGACAGAACGAGCAGTACTTC. Translating gives CSARDVPQRQNEQYF.

This clonotype was detected many times. This chain's CDR3 is CSARDLRDSSYEQYF. As DNA, the CDR3 is TGCAGTGCTAGAGATCTTCGGGACTCCTCCTACGAGCAGTACTTC. The V call is TRBV20-1, the J call TRBJ2-7; D might be TRBD2 (6 bases). There are 15 residues in the CDR3. The V gene lost 0 bases and the J gene lost 0 bases, with 12 bases spanning the gap. From germline, CDR1 is DFQATT and CDR2 SNEGSKA (reference sequence).

This clonotype has just a few counts. J is TRBJ1-5 and V is TRBV11-3, with D possibly being TRBD1 (6 bases). With 2 bases removed from V and 4 bases from J, the gap between germline ends came to 9 bases. The CDR3 consists of 14 residues. Germline V gives CDR1 SGHNT, CDR2 YENEEA. Written as DNA, the CDR3 is TGTGCCAGCAGCTTATCGGGGGCGAATCAGCCCCAGCATTTT. Its translation: CASSLSGANQPQHF.

This rearrangement joins TRBV20-1 to TRBJ2-7, with 11 bases fitting TRBD1. With 3 bases clipped from V and 2 bases from J, the junction kept 9 bases outside the gene matches. The CDR3 is 16 residues long. The V gene's germline CDR1 is DFQATT and CDR2 SNEGSKA (reference sequence). Here the CDR3 DNA reads TGCAGTGCTAGCTTAGAGGGACAGGGGGTCCCCTACGAGCAGTACTTC. Protein product: CSASLEGQGVPYEQYF.

The rearrangement uses TRBV18 and TRBJ2-7; TRBD1 matches at 7 bases. V lost 5 bases to trimming and J lost 5 bases; unmatched junction nucleotides: 9. Germline CDR1 KGHSH, CDR2 LQKENI. The CDR3 loop spans 14 amino acids. This chain's CDR3 is CASSRTGISDEQYF. DNA for the CDR3: TGTGCCAGCTCAAGGACAGGAATAAGCGACGAGCAGTACTTC.

Turning to this clonotype: A junction boundary mismatches the germline segment, possibly from a read error. V is TRBV5-1 and J is TRBJ1-1, with D hard to call. Germline V gene lookup returns CDR1 SGHRS and CDR2 YFSETQ. This CDR3 comprises 12 residues. CDR3 coding DNA: TGCGCCAGAAGCTTGGTGGGGAGGCCCACTTTCTTT. Protein product: CARSLVGRPTFF.

This clonotype was seen at least ten times. This rearrangement joins TRBV28 to TRBJ2-5; D perhaps matches TRBD2 (6 bases). Trimming left V 6 bases short and J 1 base short, with 12 bases between. Germline-derived CDR1 and CDR2 are MDHEN and SYDVKM. The CDR3 sequence is 14 residues long. This chain's CDR3 is CASSVAGLQETQYF. CDR3 coding DNA: TGTGCCAGCAGCGTCGCGGGACTCCAAGAGACCCAGTACTTC.

The chain combines TRBV9 with TRBJ1-6; tentative D call: TRBD1 (5 bases). The germline V gene has CDR1 SGDLS and CDR2 YYNGEE. The CDR3 has 13 residues. The V end was cut by 3 bases, the J end by 7 bases, with 8 bases between. CDR3: CASSGQWNSPLHF. The CDR3 coding sequence is TGTGCCAGCAGCGGACAGTGGAATTCACCCCTCCACTTT.

This clonotype was detected only a few times. The chain couples TRBV6-5 to TRBJ2-3, with 9 bases lining up with TRBD2. The CDR3 consists of 16 residues. The V segment lost 5 bases and the J segment 4 bases; nucleotides outside the gene matches: 10. The germline gives CDR1 MNHEY, CDR2 SVGAGI. CDR3: CASSRISGSLADTQYF. In DNA form, the CDR3 reads TGTGCCAGCAGTCGGATTAGCGGGAGCCTCGCAGATACGCAGTATTTT.

This clonotype has just a few counts. This chain uses TRBV20-1 with TRBJ2-1, with a tentative D call TRBD2 (6 bases). This CDR3 is 17 amino acids long. The V and J ends lost 1 base and 0 bases respectively, with 16 bases between them. Germline CDR1 and CDR2: DFQATT and SNEGSKA (reference sequence). CDR3 sequence (DNA): TGCAGTGCTAGAGGGGTGCGACTAGGGGTCTCCTACAATGAGCAGTTCTTC. Translating it yields CSARGVRLGVSYNEQFF.

This clonotype was observed many times. The gene calls are TRBV12-3 or TRBV12-4 and TRBJ2-3; TRBD1 or TRBD2 may be the D gene (5 bases each). The CDR3 contains 14 residues. Trimming removed 2 bases at V and 3 bases at J, with 9 bases between. CDR3 bases: TGTGCCAGCAGTTTACGGGGCTTAACAGATACGCAGTATTTT. This codes for CASSLRGLTDTQYF.

This clonotype was recorded at least ten times. The rearrangement uses TRBV20-1 and TRBJ2-3, with 9 bases lining up with TRBD2. The CDR3 loop spans 15 amino acids. From germline, CDR1 is DFQATT and CDR2 SNEGSKA (reference sequence). Trimming took 0 bases from V and 3 from J; bases not matched to a gene: 4. The CDR3 reads CSARDAGGRTDTQYF. The DNA of the CDR3 is TGCAGTGCTAGAGATGCGGGAGGGAGAACAGATACGCAGTATTTT.

The rearrangement links TRBV11-3 to TRBJ1-5, with D unclear. Germline CDR1 reads SGHNT; CDR2 reads YENEEA. Deletions cut 3 bases from V and 5 bases from J, with 5 bases between. The CDR3 has 12 residues. CDR3 nucleotide sequence: TGTGCCAGCAGCTTGAGGGATCAGCCCCAGCATTTT. It codes for CASSLRDQPQHF.

This rearrangement joins TRBV6-2 or TRBV6-3 to TRBJ1-5; the D is unclear. The CDR3 runs 14 residues. In germline, CDR1 is MNHEY, CDR2 SVGEGT. With 4 bases removed from V and 3 bases from J, the gap between germline ends came to 10 bases. CDR3 bases: TGTGCCAGCAGTTCTGTACAGCTCAATCAGCCCCAGCATTTT. Translation: CASSSVQLNQPQHF.

This clonotype has a handful of counts. The chain uses TRBV29-1 and TRBJ1-1; D is undetermined. Trimming took off 4 bases at V and 1 base at J, with 7 bases between the two ends. This CDR3 comprises 12 residues. The V gene's germline CDR1 is SQVTM and CDR2 ANQGSEA. The CDR3 bases are TGCAGCGTTGCTATCTCGAACACTGAAGCTTTCTTT. Translating gives CSVAISNTEAFF. Supplemented by reference TRBV29-1 and TRBJ1-1, the full variable domain reads SAVISQKPSRDICQRGTSLTIQCQVDSQVTMMFWYRQQPGQSLTLIATANQGSEATYESGFVIDKFPISRPNLTFSTLTVSNMSPEDSSIYLCSVAISNTEAFFGQGTRLTVV.

This clonotype came up many times. The rearrangement joins TRBV20-1 to TRBJ2-3; TRBD2 might be the D (5 bases). The CDR3 is 14 residues long. Germline V gene sequence: CDR1 DFQATT, CDR2 SNEGSKA (reference sequence). V was clipped by 6 bases and J by 0 bases, with 13 bases between them. CDR3 in DNA: TGCAGTGCGGAGGACCATGTGAGCACAGATACGCAGTATTTT. It codes for CSAEDHVSTDTQYF.

There are a few counts of this clonotype. The V call is TRBV6-2 or TRBV6-3, the J call TRBJ1-6; no definite D call. Germline V lookup: CDR1 MNHEY, CDR2 SVGEGT. The CDR3 has 14 amino acids. Trimming took 6 bases from V and 7 from J, leaving 13 bases between them. Written as DNA, the CDR3 is TGTGCCAGCAGCATCGTCCTGAGGAATTCACCCCTCCACTTT. Amino acids: CASSIVLRNSPLHF.